The 18 T cell receptor beta chains below come from one sample, sequenced in a study of CD8+CD57+ T cells in acquired aplastic anemia. For CDR3 and TCR beta VDJ profiling, genomic DNA was the template used. One entry per CDR3 protein results from TCRdb running MiXCR on the reads. The sample holds a few hundred thousand distinct CDR3 sequences, roughly 68% seen once. Input material: sorted CD4+, CD8+, or CD8+CD57+ T cells (not recorded which) from PBMCs. All receptors come from a human donor in good health, serving as a control.

The V call is TRBV19, the J call TRBJ2-7; 9 nucleotides agree with TRBD1. V dropped 6 bases and J dropped 9; count of bases not matched to a gene: 15. This CDR3 spans 15 amino acids. Germline assignment: CDR1 LNHDA and CDR2 SQIVND (reference sequence). The CDR3 loop is CASRQTQGAGCVQYF. Written as DNA, the CDR3 is TGTGCCAGTAGACAGACACAGGGGGCCGGGTGCGTGCAGTACTTC.

The chain recombines TRBV12-3 or TRBV12-4 with TRBJ1-2; TRBD1 is a possible D gene (6 bases). The length of the CDR3 is 13 residues. Trimming removed 8 bases at V and 7 bases at J, with 17 bases between. The CDR3 sequence is CASRVRGGSGYTF. CDR3 in DNA: TGTGCCAGCCGGGTCAGGGGAGGGTCTGGCTACACCTTC.

This clonotype was seen ten or more times. J is TRBJ1-2 and V is TRBV4-2; TRBD1 matches at 8 bases. CDR3 length: 15 amino acids. J was trimmed by 7 bases and V by 0 bases; bases with no gene match: 7. CDR1 is LGHNA and CDR2 is YNFKEQ in the germline V gene. As DNA, the CDR3 is TGTGCCAGCAGCCAAGACCTGGACAGGGTGGGTGGCTACACCTTC. Translation: CASSQDLDRVGGYTF.

This chain uses TRBV19 with TRBJ1-1; D is uncertain. Germline CDR1 reads LNHDA; CDR2 reads SQIVND (reference sequence). The length of the CDR3 is 15 residues. Trimming stripped 7 bases from V and 2 bases from J, with 17 bases between. The CDR3 reads CASTFSPVGNTEAFF. DNA of the CDR3: TGTGCCAGTACCTTTTCTCCAGTGGGCAACACTGAAGCTTTCTTT.

This clonotype appeared once. The chain couples TRBV9 to TRBJ2-5; TRBD1 or TRBD2 may be the D gene (5 bases each). Trimming stripped 3 bases from V and 10 bases from J, with 25 bases between. The V gene's germline CDR1 is SGDLS and CDR2 YYNGEE. The CDR3 covers 16 residues. The CDR3 is CASSAADSGEVGIQYF. For the CDR3, the DNA is TGTGCCAGCAGCGCAGCTGACAGCGGAGAAGTAGGTATCCAGTACTTC.

The sample holds many counts of this clonotype. The chain has TRBV5-4 and TRBJ2-5; weak D call: TRBD2 (7 bases). CDR3 size: 16 residues. Trimming pared 3 bases from V and 1 base from J, leaving 16 bases between. Germline CDR1 and CDR2: SGHNT and YYREEE (reference sequence). CDR3 nucleotide sequence: TGTGCCAGCAGCTGGGGGGGACGGGGGCCCCAAGAGACCCAGTACTTC. Translation gives CASSWGGRGPQETQYF.

Ten or more counts support this clonotype. The chain links TRBV20-1 to TRBJ1-3; TRBD1 is a possible D gene (5 bases). The V gene lost 2 bases and the J gene lost 4 bases, with 12 bases spanning the gap. The CDR3 extends over 14 amino acids. Germline loops: CDR1 DFQATT, CDR2 SNEGSKA (reference sequence). The CDR3 nucleotides read TGCAGTGCTAGACAGGGATCATCAGGAAACACCATATATTTT. Translation: CSARQGSSGNTIYF.

This rearrangement joins TRBV5-1 to TRBJ2-2; D unresolved. This CDR3 is 16 amino acids long. The germline CDR1 and CDR2 sequences are SGHRS and YFSETQ. Deletions cut 0 bases from V and 5 bases from J, with 14 bases between. This CDR3 reads CASSLGPLYETGELFF. In DNA, the CDR3 is TGCGCCAGCAGCTTGGGCCCCTTATACGAGACCGGGGAGCTGTTTTTT. Using reference TRBV5-1 and TRBJ2-2 for the parts outside the CDR3, the full variable domain is KAGVTQTPRYLIKTRGQQVTLSCSPISGHRSVSWYQQTPGQGLQFLFEYFSETQRNKGNFPGRFSGRQFSNSRSEMNVSTLELGDSALYLCASSLGPLYETGELFFGEGSRLTVL.

This chain connects TRBV2 to TRBJ2-3; D tentatively fits TRBD1 or TRBD2 (5 bases each). Trimming pared 6 bases from V and 3 bases from J, leaving 13 bases between. The CDR3 has 14 amino acids. CDR1 and CDR2 from the germline V gene are SNHLY and FYNNEI. CDR3 nucleotides: TGTGCCAGCAGGCCATGGGACGGTACAGATACGCAGTATTTT. It translates to CASRPWDGTDTQYF.

The chain joins TRBV12-3 or TRBV12-4 to TRBJ2-7; D remains ambiguous. The V end was cut by 3 bases, the J end by 7 bases, with 16 bases between. The CDR3 spans 14 residues. CDR3 sequence (DNA): TGTGCCAGCAGTTTGTCCCTCCGGTTGGGGGAGCAGTACTTC. Translating gives CASSLSLRLGEQYF.

This clonotype was found many times. J is TRBJ1-6 and V is TRBV2; D call uncertain. V lost 0 bases and J lost 14, with 11 bases in between. Germline CDR1 is SNHLY and CDR2 is FYNNEI. The CDR3 consists of 13 residues. The CDR3, as DNA: TGTGCCAGCAGTGAAGCCACCGTCGGGACCCTCCACTTT. Its translation is CASSEATVGTLHF. Filled out from reference TRBV2 and TRBJ1-6, the complete variable domain reads EPEVTQTPSHQVTQMGQEVILRCVPISNHLYFYWYRQILGQKVEFLVSFYNNEISEKSEIFDDQFSVERPDGSNFTLKIRSTKLEDSAMYFCASSEATVGTLHFGNGTRLTVT.

Concerning this clonotype itself: A read error may account for a junction end that differs from germline. This chain uses TRBV7-2 with TRBJ2-5; the match to TRBD1 covers 7 bases. CDR1 is SGHTA, CDR2 FQGNSA, per germline. The CDR3 runs 12 residues. The CDR3: CASSPTAGGKHF. As DNA, the CDR3 is TGTGCCAGCAGCCCAACAGCAGGGGGTAAGCACTTT.

This chain joins TRBV20-1 and TRBJ1-2; D is undetermined. The V end was cut by 5 bases, the J end by 6 bases, with 19 bases between. The CDR3 is 14 amino acids. Germline V CDR1 and CDR2: DFQATT, SNEGSKA (reference sequence). The CDR3 region is CSARMVKRVNGYTF. The DNA for the CDR3 is TGCAGTGCTCGCATGGTCAAGCGGGTAAATGGCTACACCTTC.

This clonotype was recorded a few times. Germline and junction disagree at one end, which may indicate a read error. The chain combines TRBV12-3 or TRBV12-4 with TRBJ1-2; a weak D match, TRBD1 (5 bases). The CDR3 loop spans 13 amino acids. CDR3 coding DNA: TGTGCCAGCAGTTTAGGGCAGGGATATGGCTGCACCTTC. It specifies CASSLGQGYGCTF.

This clonotype was counted ten times or more. The chain carries TRBV20-1 and TRBJ1-1; TRBD1 agrees at 12 bases. This CDR3 has 16 residues. The germline V gene encodes CDR1 DFQATT and CDR2 SNEGSKA (reference sequence). J lost 5 bases, V lost 5 bases, and 12 bases had no gene match. CDR3: CSAPAGTGGRGTEAFF. The CDR3 DNA is TGCAGTGCTCCCGCCGGGACAGGGGGCAGAGGTACTGAAGCTTTCTTT.

This chain uses TRBV20-1 with TRBJ2-2, with TRBD1 matching over 9 bases. CDR1 is DFQATT, CDR2 SNEGSKA, per germline (reference sequence). The CDR3 has 14 residues. Losses at the gene ends were 6 bases for V and 5 bases for J; bases not matched to a gene: 7. In nucleotides, the CDR3 is TGCAGTGCCACAGGACAGGGGACGACCGGGGAGCTGTTTTTT. It yields the protein CSATGQGTTGELFF.

This chain links TRBV29-1 with TRBJ1-1; D gene unclear. Trimming shortened V by 4 bases and J by 4 bases, and 13 bases separated the two germline ends. This CDR3 spans 13 amino acids. CDR1 SQVTM and CDR2 ANQGSEA come from the germline V gene. The chain's CDR3 is CSVVSGVGTEAFF. The CDR3 bases are TGCAGCGTTGTATCGGGCGTCGGCACTGAAGCTTTCTTT.

This chain links TRBV20-1 with TRBJ2-3, with a tentative D call TRBD2 (6 bases). Germline V gene lookup returns CDR1 DFQATT and CDR2 SNEGSKA (reference sequence). This CDR3 is built from 14 residues. V lost 1 base and J lost 5, with 13 bases in between. CDR3: CSARVLGGRDTQYF. CDR3 nucleotide sequence: TGCAGTGCTAGAGTCCTTGGAGGGAGAGATACGCAGTATTTT.